These T cell receptor beta chains were read from a single sample in a study of cytomegalovirus exposure and HLA in healthy donors. Some clones are missing from TCRdb's copy, which holds only in-frame ones; the method was immunoSEQ multiplex PCR. This sample carries about 220,000 clones, roughly 87% of them seen once, and the ten largest clones take approximately 5.3%. The sequenced material came from PBMCs. The receptor set was obtained from a woman in her forties in good health and CMV-seropositive. CDR3s include the opening cysteine and the closing phenylalanine or tryptophan. The order of the fields is CDR3 length, V gene, J gene, CDR3 protein.

16	TRBV7-9	TRBJ2-7	CASSPAPGGLMDEQYF
17	TRBV5-4	TRBJ1-2	CASSSGQRKSIGDGYTF
16	TRBV4-3	TRBJ2-5	CASSQGLANYQETQYF
13	TRBV5-1	TRBJ2-7	CASSAGTGYEQYF
13	TRBV29-1	TRBJ1-5	CSVTTGLDQPQHF
14	TRBV5-5	TRBJ1-1	CASSTDRGSTEAFF
15	TRBV7-6	TRBJ1-2	CASSLGEGLNYGYTF
14	TRBV18	TRBJ2-5	CASSPGLAGDTQYF
15	TRBV4-1	TRBJ2-1	CASSQGERGGNEQFF
13	TRBV23-1	TRBJ1-4	CASSQMEDQQPFF
15	TRBV5-5	TRBJ1-1	CASSGLGTGANEAFF
16	TRBV15	TRBJ1-5	CATSKARRGQEQPQHF
16	TRBV7-2	TRBJ2-2	CASSPPRGGGTGELFF
14	TRBV4-2	TRBJ1-4	CASSQEAGSEKLFF
14	TRBV6-1	TRBJ1-4	CASNREPTNEKLFF
13	TRBV30	TRBJ2-3	CAWSVVAEGTQYF
13	TRBV7-6	TRBJ2-7	CASSAGTGSEQYF
14	TRBV30	TRBJ1-1	CAWSVGVLHTEAFF
14	TRBV4-3	TRBJ2-1	CASSQEWANNEQFF
11	TRBV20-1	TRBJ2-5	CSAPYAETQYF
19	TRBV7-6	TRBJ2-7	CASSLVPLGTSGGGYEQYF
12	TRBV12-5	TRBJ1-1	CASGQGNTEAFF
14	TRBV6-6	TRBJ2-1	CASSQTGAAQEQFF
15	TRBV30	TRBJ1-2	CAWSVELGGVGGYTF
13	TRBV6-1	TRBJ1-2	CASSPGTGYGYTF
16	TRBV5-4	TRBJ1-4	CASSSRFSRGDEKLFF
14	TRBV7-9	TRBJ2-5	CSSSLGIRGETQYF
16	TRBV4-2	TRBJ1-1	CASSHVDRDGGTEAFF
16	TRBV15	TRBJ2-3	CATSRSPSGGLDTQYF
15	TRBV6-1	TRBJ1-1	CASSLDRESSTEAFF
13	TRBV7-9	TRBJ1-3	CASSDTSGNTIYF
15	TRBV7-2	TRBJ2-3	CASSLDTGGTDTQYF